These T cell receptor beta chains were read from a single sample in a study of neurological immune-mediated disorders. TCRdb re-called the 5' RACE reads through MiXCR, storing one row per CDR3 protein. The table records roughly 46,000 distinct CDR3 sequences, under 2% of them present only once. Sequenced material: PBMCs. These receptors were collected from a woman between 40 and 55 years old with multiple sclerosis. Both conserved end residues are part of each CDR3. D genes are given only for firm matches. The size entry gives once, few or many counts, or a class when the clone is expanded.

cdr3_aa: CASSAGNSPLHF
cdr3_nt: TGTGCCAGCAGCGCAGGGAATTCACCCCTCCACTTT
clone_size: many
d_call: .
j_call: TRBJ1-6
v_call: TRBV9

cdr3_aa: CSAPWEGLRNEQFF
cdr3_nt: TGCAGTGCCCCCTGGGAAGGATTAAGAAATGAGCAGTTCTTC
clone_size: many
d_call: .
j_call: TRBJ2-1
v_call: TRBV20-1

cdr3_aa: CASSPRRETQYF
cdr3_nt: TGTGCCAGCAGCCCAAGACGGGAGACCCAGTACTTC
clone_size: many
d_call: .
j_call: TRBJ2-5
v_call: TRBV3-1

cdr3_aa: CASSLAPANQPQHF
cdr3_nt: TGTGCCAGCAGCTTGGCCCCAGCAAATCAGCCCCAGCATTTT
clone_size: many
d_call: .
j_call: TRBJ1-5
v_call: TRBV5-5

cdr3_aa: CASSLDRGNSPLHF
cdr3_nt: TGCGCCAGCAGCTTGGACAGGGGAAATTCACCCCTCCACTTT
clone_size: many
d_call: TRBD1
j_call: TRBJ1-6
v_call: TRBV5-1

cdr3_aa: CASSLAKTGTYYGYTF
cdr3_nt: TGCGCCAGCAGCTTGGCCAAGACAGGGACATACTATGGCTACACCTTC
clone_size: many
d_call: TRBD1
j_call: TRBJ1-2
v_call: TRBV5-1

cdr3_aa: CSARDEGAGGYTF
cdr3_nt: TGCAGTGCTAGAGACGAGGGTGCGGGTGGCTACACCTTC
clone_size: many
d_call: .
j_call: TRBJ1-2
v_call: TRBV20-1

cdr3_aa: CASSLPTGYGYTF
cdr3_nt: TGCGCCAGCAGCCTGCCCACAGGGTATGGCTACACCTTC
clone_size: many
d_call: .
j_call: TRBJ1-2
v_call: TRBV5-1

cdr3_aa: CASSLEGVPYSGANVLTF
cdr3_nt: TGCGCCAGCAGCTTGGAGGGGGTCCCCTACTCTGGGGCCAACGTCCTGACTTTC
clone_size: many
d_call: .
j_call: TRBJ2-6
v_call: TRBV5-1

cdr3_aa: CSARAGGEALHF
cdr3_nt: TGCAGTGCTAGAGCCGGGGGAGAGGCCCTCCACTTT
clone_size: many
d_call: .
j_call: TRBJ1-6
v_call: TRBV20-1

cdr3_aa: CSVETGTDTQYF
cdr3_nt: TGCAGCGTTGAAACAGGCACAGATACGCAGTATTTT
clone_size: many
d_call: .
j_call: TRBJ2-3
v_call: TRBV29-1

cdr3_aa: CASRQGIYGYTF
cdr3_nt: TGCGCCAGCAGACAGGGGATCTATGGCTACACCTTC
clone_size: many
d_call: TRBD1
j_call: TRBJ1-2
v_call: TRBV5-1